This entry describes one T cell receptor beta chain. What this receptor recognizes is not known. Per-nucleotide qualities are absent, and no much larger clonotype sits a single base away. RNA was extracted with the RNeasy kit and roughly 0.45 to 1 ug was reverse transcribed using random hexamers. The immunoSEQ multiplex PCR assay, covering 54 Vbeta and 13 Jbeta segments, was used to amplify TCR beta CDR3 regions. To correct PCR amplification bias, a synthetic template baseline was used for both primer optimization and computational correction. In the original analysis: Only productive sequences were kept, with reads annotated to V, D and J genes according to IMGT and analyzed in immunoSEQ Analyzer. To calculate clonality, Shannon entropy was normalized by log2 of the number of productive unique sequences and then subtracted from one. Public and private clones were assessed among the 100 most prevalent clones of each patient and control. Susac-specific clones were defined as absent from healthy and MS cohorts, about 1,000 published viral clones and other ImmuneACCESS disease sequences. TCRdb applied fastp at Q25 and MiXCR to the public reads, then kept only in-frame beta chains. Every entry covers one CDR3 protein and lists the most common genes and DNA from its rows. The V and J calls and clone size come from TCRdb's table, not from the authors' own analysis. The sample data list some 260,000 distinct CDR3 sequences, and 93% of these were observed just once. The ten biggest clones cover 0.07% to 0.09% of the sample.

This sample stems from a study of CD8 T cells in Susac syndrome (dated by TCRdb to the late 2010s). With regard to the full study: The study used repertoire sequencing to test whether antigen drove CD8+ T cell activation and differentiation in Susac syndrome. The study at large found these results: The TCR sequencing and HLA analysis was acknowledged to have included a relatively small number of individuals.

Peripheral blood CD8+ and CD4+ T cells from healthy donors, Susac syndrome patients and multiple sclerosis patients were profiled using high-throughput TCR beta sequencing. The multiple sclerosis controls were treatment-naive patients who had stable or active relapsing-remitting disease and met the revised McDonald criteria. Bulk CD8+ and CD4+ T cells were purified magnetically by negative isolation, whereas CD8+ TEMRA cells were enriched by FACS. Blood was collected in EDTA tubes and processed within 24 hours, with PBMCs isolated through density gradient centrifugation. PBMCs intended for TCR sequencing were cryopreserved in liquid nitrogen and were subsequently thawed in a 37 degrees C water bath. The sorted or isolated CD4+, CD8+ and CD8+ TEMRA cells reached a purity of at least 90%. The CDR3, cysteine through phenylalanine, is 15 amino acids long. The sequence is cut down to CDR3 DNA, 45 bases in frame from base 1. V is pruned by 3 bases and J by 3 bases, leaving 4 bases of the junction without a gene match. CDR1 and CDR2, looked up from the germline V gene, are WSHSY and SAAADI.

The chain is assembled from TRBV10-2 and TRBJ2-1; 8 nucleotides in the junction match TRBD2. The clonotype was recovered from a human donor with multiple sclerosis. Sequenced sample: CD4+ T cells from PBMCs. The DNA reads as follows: TGCGCCAGCAGTGATGGCGGGGGGCACTACAATGAGCAGTTCTTC. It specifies CASSDGGGHYNEQFF.